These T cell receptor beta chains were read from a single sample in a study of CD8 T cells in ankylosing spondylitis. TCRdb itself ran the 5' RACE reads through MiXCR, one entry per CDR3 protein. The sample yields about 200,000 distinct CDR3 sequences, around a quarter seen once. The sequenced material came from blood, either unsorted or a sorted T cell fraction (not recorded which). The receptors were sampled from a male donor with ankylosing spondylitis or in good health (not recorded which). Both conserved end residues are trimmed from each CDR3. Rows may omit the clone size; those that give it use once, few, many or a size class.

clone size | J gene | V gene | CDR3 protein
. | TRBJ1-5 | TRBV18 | ASSQGANNQPQH
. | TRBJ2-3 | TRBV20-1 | SAPGLAGPFTDTQY
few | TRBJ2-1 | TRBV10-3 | AIRAGMVNEQF
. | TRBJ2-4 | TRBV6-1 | ASSEQAGGAKNIQY
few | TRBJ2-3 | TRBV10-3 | AISARGPSTDTQY
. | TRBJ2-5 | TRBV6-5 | ASSYTPSGSFVLETQY
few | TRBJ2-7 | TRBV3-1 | ASSPGGTVFEQY
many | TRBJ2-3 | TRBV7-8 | ASSLGSAGGDTQY
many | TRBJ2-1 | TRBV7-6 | ASSRTTSSYNEQF
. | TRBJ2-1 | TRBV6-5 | ASSYSKGKGKNEQF
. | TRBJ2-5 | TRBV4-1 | ASSQSPTKQETQY
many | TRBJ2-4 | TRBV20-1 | SATDRLNIQY
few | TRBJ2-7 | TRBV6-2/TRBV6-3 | ASRGSGSGSYEQY
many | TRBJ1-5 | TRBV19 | ASSIGGRGSQPQH
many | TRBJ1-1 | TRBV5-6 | ASRRRGRSEAF
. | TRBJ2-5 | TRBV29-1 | SLQNSRETQY
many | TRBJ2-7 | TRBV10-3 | AISEVSSYEQY
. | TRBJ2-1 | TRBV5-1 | ASSLAGESYNEQF
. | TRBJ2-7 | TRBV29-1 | SVDTRGRSFGRSYEQY
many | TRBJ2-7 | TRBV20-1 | SARVTDRAYEQY
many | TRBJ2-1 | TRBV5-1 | ASNSGRAVGEQF
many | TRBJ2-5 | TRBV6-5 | ASSYPGQQETQY
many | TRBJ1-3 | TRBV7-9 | ASSFSVATGNTIY
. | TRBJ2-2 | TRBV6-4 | ASSTDREGGELF
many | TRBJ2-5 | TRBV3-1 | ASSQDRETQY
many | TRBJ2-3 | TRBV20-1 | SARDRLAGTDTQY
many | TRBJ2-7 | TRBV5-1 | ASSLGDTIYYEQY
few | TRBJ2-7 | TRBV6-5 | ASTGNTYEQY
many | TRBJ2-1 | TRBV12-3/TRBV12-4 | ASNGRSINEQF
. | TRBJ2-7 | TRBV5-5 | ASSLSVPWTGAYEQY
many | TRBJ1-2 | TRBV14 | ASSQELAGYGYT
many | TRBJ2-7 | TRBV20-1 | SASLAASYEQY
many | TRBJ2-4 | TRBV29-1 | SVEEPGGQY
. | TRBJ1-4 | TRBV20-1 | SARDTGSGEKLF
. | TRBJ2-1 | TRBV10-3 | AIRGTSGEDYNEQF
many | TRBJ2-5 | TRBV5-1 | ASSSNPRVGETQY
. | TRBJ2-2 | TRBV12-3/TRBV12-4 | ASSLGDYAGELF
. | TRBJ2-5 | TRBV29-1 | SVRVSGRGETQY
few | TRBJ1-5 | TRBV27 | ASSPPGRPQH
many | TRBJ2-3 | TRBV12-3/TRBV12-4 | ASSHGTSGYTDTQY
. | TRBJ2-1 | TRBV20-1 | SARLAGVSEQF
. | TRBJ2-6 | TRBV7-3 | ASSPGTGYGANVLT
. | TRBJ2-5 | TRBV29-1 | SVDLDGSY
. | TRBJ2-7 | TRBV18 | ASSLLRAGGTYEQY
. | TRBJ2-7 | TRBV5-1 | ASSLGAGQYEQY
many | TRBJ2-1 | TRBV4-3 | ASSQVVGQGGNEQF
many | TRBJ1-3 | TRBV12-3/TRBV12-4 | ASSHRASDFSGNTIY
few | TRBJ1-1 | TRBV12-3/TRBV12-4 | ASSPRDRAHTEAF